This TCR beta chain was retrieved from a study of molecular identifiers for immune sequencing clone quantification (dated by TCRdb to 2016 to 2019). With regard to the full study: For a replicate experiment, RNA from around 20,000 or 99,000 naive CD8 T cells was divided into five aliquots, and four of the five aliquots were sequenced. CD8 T cells were used in a methods study to benchmark molecular-identifier clustering-based TCR repertoire sequencing (MIDCIRS) and TCR RNA copy counting.

Library construction relied on PCR. The listed sequencing device is Illumina HiSeq 4000. Bulk TCR libraries were prepared as previously described, using TCR primers listed in Table S5. Total RNA was purified with the Qiagen AllPrep DNA/RNA kit. Before analysis, reads from multiple sequencing runs of one library were combined. The study's processing was this. Reads were retained only if an exact TCR constant sequence was present, and the retained reads were trimmed to 150 nt and grouped according to their 12-nt molecular barcodes. Reads within each barcode group were sub-clustered using a 15% Levenshtein threshold, and quality-weighted consensus sequences were constructed for each RNA molecule. Non-functional sequences were discarded, and so were lower-count sequences lying one edit away from another sequence. On the basis of fitting two negative binomial distributions, barcode sub-clusters with fewer than 20% of the maximum read count were discarded. TCRdb applied fastp at Q25 and MiXCR to the public reads, then kept only in-frame beta chains. Rows are unified per CDR3 protein, each entry keeping the most common DNA and genes. These V and J calls rely on TCRdb rather than the paper's analysis. In this sample the table shows under 650,000 distinct CDR3 sequences, just under 20% of which occur a single time. The ten largest account for 0.85% of the sample.

Naive CD8 T cell libraries were made from approximately 22,000 to 940,000 sorted cells using 10%, 30% or 50% of purified RNA. On a BD FACSAria II, naive CD8 T cells were FACS-sorted as CD8+CD4-CCR7+CD45RA+ and collected into RLT Plus buffer. Detection sensitivity was tested by spiking Jurkat RNA equal to roughly ten TCR copies' worth into samples containing roughly 19,000-1,000,000 naive CD8 T cells. CD8 T cells were enriched using RosetteSep CD8+ T Cell Enrichment Cocktail and Ficoll-Paque, and the enriched cells then underwent ACK red cell lysis. Study-level results and caveats: Modeling indicated approximately 3 TCR RNA copies recovered per cell, compared with around 10 by digital PCR, which implies a capture efficiency of approximately 30%. In CMV-specific effector cells, over 99% of molecules were held by clones above 20 RNA copies, whereas under 1% of molecules were held by such clones in naive cells. Spiked-in Jurkat TCR RNA equal to a single cell's worth was reported to be detectable even within 1,100,000 naive CD8 T cells. Spiked-in Jurkat TCR RNA (about ten copies' worth), which is not part of the donor repertoire, was contained in the naive libraries. When barcode sub-clustering was omitted, TCR diversity was inflated by chimeric consensus sequences, with chimeras reaching as high as 47%. Highly expanded clone sizes could be underestimated because identical TCR molecules may share a barcode.

With regard to this clonotype: Its cognate antigen has yet to be identified. There are no base qualities to consult, and no much larger clone falls within one base.

Sample: naive CD8+ T cells from blood, with Jurkat cell RNA spiked in. This sample's cell subset or site label indicates: FACS-sorted CD8+CD4-CCR7+CD45RA+ naive T cells. This TCR derives from a human donor in good health. Some libraries in this study had Jurkat cell RNA spiked in.

The DNA sequence is as follows: TGCGCCAGCAGCTCGGGGACAGGAGCCACTGAAGCTTTCTTT. Translation gives CASSSGTGATEAFF. This sequence uses TRBV5-1 and TRBJ1-1, and 8 junctional nucleotides match TRBD1. The CDR3 spans 14 residues, from the cysteine through the phenylalanine. Only the CDR3 region is kept as DNA, spanning 42 bases read in frame from base 1. CDR1 and CDR2, per the germline V gene, are SGHRS and YFSETQ. From V the trimming removes 3 bases and from J it removes 4 bases, while the gene matches leave 5 bases of the junction unaccounted for.